What follows are 19 T cell receptor beta chains derived from one specimen sequenced in a study of blood T cells in healthy people across ages. Together with a sample-barcoded 5' primer, a J-beta primer mix was included in a second PCR lasting about 6 to 11 cycles. TCRdb processed the 5' RACE reads anew with MiXCR; each CDR3 protein has one entry. Among some 920,000 distinct CDR3 sequences listed, 51% were seen once. Material for sequencing was blood. These TCRs come from a woman in her sixties or seventies in good health.

J is TRBJ2-1 and V is TRBV6-1; either TRBD1 or TRBD2 may supply D (5 bases each). V was pared by 7 bases and J by 5 bases, with 9 bases between. Germline-derived CDR1 and CDR2 are MNHNS and SASEGT. CDR3 length: 12 amino acids. The CDR3 protein is CASNRGHNEQFF. CDR3 sequence (DNA): TGTGCCAGCAACCGGGGCCACAATGAGCAGTTCTTC.

This clonotype was observed once. This chain connects TRBV5-6 to TRBJ2-5; a possible D gene is TRBD1 (6 bases). The ends were cut back, 4 bases at V and 1 base at J, with 11 bases in the middle. CDR1 SGHDT and CDR2 YYEEEE come from the germline V gene. This CDR3 has 14 residues. CDR3 loop: CASSKGHLQETQYF. In nucleotides, the CDR3 is TGTGCCAGCAGCAAGGGACACCTCCAAGAGACCCAGTACTTC.

This clonotype has just a few counts. The CDR3 region has the DNA TGCAGTGCTGTATACAGGGCGGGTGGCTACACCTTC. This sequence encodes CSAVYRAGGYTF. The chain couples TRBV20-1 to TRBJ1-2; perhaps TRBD1 as D (6 bases). The CDR3 totals 12 residues. Germline-derived CDR1 and CDR2 are DFQATT and SNEGSKA (reference sequence). V lost 5 bases, J lost 7 bases, and 14 bases lay in between.

The CDR3 DNA reads as TGTGCCAGCAGTCCGGGGGTTCCGGGCGGCTACACCTTC. It encodes CASSPGVPGGYTF. The genes are TRBV28 and TRBJ1-2, with D perhaps matching TRBD1 (5 bases). The CDR3 extends over 13 amino acids. Germline CDR1 is MDHEN and CDR2 is SYDVKM. V lost 5 bases and J lost 8, with 15 bases in between.

The V gene is TRBV15, the J gene TRBJ2-1; TRBD1 matches 8 bases. The germline V gene encodes CDR1 LNHNV and CDR2 YYDKDF (reference sequence). With V trimmed by 3 bases and J by 9 bases, 13 bases remained unmatched. The CDR3 runs to 16 residues. The CDR3 DNA is TGTGCCACCAGCAGGCAATTTCAGGGGGCCGGTGCTGAGCAGTTCTTC. The encoded protein is CATSRQFQGAGAEQFF.

The rearrangement uses TRBV2 and TRBJ2-7, with D hard to call. The CDR3 has 16 residues. Germline V CDR1 and CDR2: SNHLY, FYNNEI. Trimming removed 4 bases from V and 2 bases from J, with 18 bases in between. The CDR3, as DNA: TGTGCCAGCAGTGTCCTGGAATTGAGTGGAACCTACGAGCAGTACTTC. Its translation: CASSVLELSGTYEQYF.

As for this clonotype: A clone one base away is much larger, so this may be a read error. This rearrangement joins TRBV24-1 to TRBJ2-7; TRBD2 matches 12 bases. CDR1 and CDR2 from the germline V gene are KGHDR and SFDVKD. The CDR3 extends over 18 amino acids. Losses at the gene ends were 3 bases for V and 7 bases for J; bases not matched to a gene: 15. CDR3 coding DNA: TGTGCCACCAGTGATCCACGACAGACTAGCGGGAGTTACAATGAGCAGTACTTC. Its translation: CATSDPRQTSGSYNEQYF.

There are a few counts of this clonotype. V usage is TRBV4-3 and J usage is TRBJ2-1, with 11 bases fitting TRBD2. The junction had 8 bases not matched to a gene; V was cut back by 0 bases and J by 4 bases. The CDR3 consists of 18 residues. CDR1 and CDR2 from the germline V gene are LGHNA and YSLEER. The CDR3 nucleotides read TGCGCCAGCAGCCAAGAGATAGCGGGAGGGGGGGTTTACAATGAGCAGTTCTTC. Translated, it gives CASSQEIAGGGVYNEQFF.

V and J are TRBV2 and TRBJ1-4; D perhaps matches TRBD1 (5 bases). The V end was cut by 6 bases, the J end by 5 bases, with 13 bases between. Germline loops: CDR1 SNHLY, CDR2 FYNNEI. This CDR3 spans 14 amino acids. CDR3 coding DNA: TGTGCCAGCAGAAGACAGATATCAAATGAAAAACTGTTTTTT. As protein: CASRRQISNEKLFF.

V and J are TRBV28 and TRBJ2-7; unclear D gene. The V end was cut by 3 bases, the J end by 3 bases, with 12 bases between. There are 14 residues in the CDR3. The V gene's germline CDR1 is MDHEN and CDR2 SYDVKM. The CDR3 reads CASSFRGMGYEQYF. The CDR3 DNA sequence: TGTGCCAGCAGTTTTAGAGGTATGGGCTACGAGCAGTACTTC.

This chain links TRBV4-3 with TRBJ1-1; D perhaps matches TRBD1 (6 bases). Trimming left V 0 bases short and J 0 bases short, with 14 bases between. Germline V gene sequence: CDR1 LGHNA, CDR2 YSLEER. The CDR3 has 17 amino acids. The CDR3 DNA reads as TGCGCCAGCAGCCAAGATTTGGGGGGCAGTGTGAACACTGAAGCTTTCTTT. Translated: CASSQDLGGSVNTEAFF.

The V call is TRBV20-1, the J call TRBJ2-3, with 7 bases matching TRBD1. This CDR3 region has 12 residues. From germline, CDR1 is DFQATT and CDR2 SNEGSKA (reference sequence). J gave up 3 bases and V 6 bases, and 3 bases lay outside the gene matches. CDR3 nucleotides: TGCAGTGCAGCCAGGGGGACAGATACGCAGTATTTT. Protein: CSAARGTDTQYF.

The rearrangement links TRBV7-9 to TRBJ2-3; 7 positions match TRBD2. Trimming cost V 5 bases and J 0 bases; bases outside gene matches: 11. This CDR3 has 17 residues. The germline V gene has CDR1 SEHNR and CDR2 FQNEAQ (reference sequence). CDR3 nucleotide sequence: TGTGCCAGCAGCAGCCTCCTAGCGGAGATAAGCACAGATACGCAGTATTTT. It yields the protein CASSSLLAEISTDTQYF.

CDR3 sequence (DNA): TGTGCCAGCAGTTTACGCGGGAGAGGGCCTAATGAAAAACTGTTTTTT. Translating it yields CASSLRGRGPNEKLFF. The gene calls are TRBV28 and TRBJ1-4; D is ambiguous. V shed 2 bases and J shed 3 bases, with 13 bases lying between them. CDR1 is MDHEN and CDR2 is SYDVKM in the germline V gene. The CDR3 sequence is 16 residues long.

In its sample, this clonotype was seen once. The chain carries TRBV5-1 and TRBJ1-2; 8 positions match TRBD1. The CDR3 consists of 13 residues. Germline lookup yields CDR1 SGHRS and CDR2 YFSETQ. Trimming cost V 0 bases and J 7 bases; bases outside gene matches: 2. The CDR3 here is CASSLGQGIGYTF. CDR3 coding DNA: TGCGCCAGCAGCTTGGGACAGGGGATTGGCTACACCTTC.

This clonotype was detected a few times. The chain is built from TRBV28 and TRBJ2-7; 14 bases agree with TRBD2. V shed 6 bases, J shed 4 bases, and the junction held 17 bases outside the gene matches. This CDR3 spans 19 amino acids. Per germline, CDR1 MDHEN and CDR2 SYDVKM. The CDR3, as DNA: TGTGCCAGCAGCTTAGCCCCCGGGACTAGCGGGAGTATAGGGTACGAGCAGTACTTC. Its protein product is CASSLAPGTSGSIGYEQYF.

The chain employs TRBV3-1 and TRBJ1-4; TRBD1 aligns across 7 bases. Germline CDR1 and CDR2: LGHDT and YNNKEL (reference sequence). The CDR3 contains 14 residues. V gave up 11 bases and J gave up 8 bases; unmatched junction bases: 14. CDR3: CASSRRRGQEKLFF. Here the CDR3 DNA reads TGTGCCTCCAGCAGGCGGAGGGGGCAGGAAAAACTGTTTTTT.

This clonotype was found a few times. The rearrangement joins TRBV5-4 to TRBJ2-5; D might be TRBD2 (5 bases). V was cut by 4 bases and J by 3 bases, with 13 bases left in between. The CDR3 is 14 residues long. Germline V gives CDR1 SGHNT, CDR2 YYREEE (reference sequence). CDR3 nucleotides: TGTGCCAGCAGCAAGGGAGTACTAGAAGAGACCCAGTACTTC. Translated, it gives CASSKGVLEETQYF.

The rearrangement links TRBV7-2 to TRBJ2-7, with D maybe TRBD1 (5 bases). The germline gives CDR1 SGHTA, CDR2 FQGNSA. Trimming pared 5 bases from V and 2 bases from J, leaving 16 bases between. This CDR3 spans 15 amino acids. The CDR3 spells CASSEGAGDAYEQYF. CDR3 bases: TGTGCCAGCAGCGAAGGGGCAGGAGACGCCTACGAGCAGTACTTC.